This TCR beta chain is drawn from a study of T cell responses to AZD1222 COVID-19 vaccine. Data came from immunoSEQ multiplex PCR; TCRdb stores just in-frame clones and leaves some out. Of some 140,000 clones in the sample, around 90% were seen once. This CDR3 has 15 residues. The V gene's germline CDR1 is MRHNA and CDR2 SNTAGT. The V gene end was trimmed by 5 bases and the J gene end by 1 base; junction bases not matched to a gene: 2. Study observations and caveats: The donors showed a predominance of white British ancestry and of females, with possible underestimation of clonal diversity. The CD4 TCRs associated with vaccination extended across spike and predominated at 160-218 and 743-854.

This clone was observed many times. Its antigen is unidentified. The receptor's source is an adult in good health. Sequencing was performed on peripheral blood, taken on day 0 of AZD1222 vaccination. V is TRBV6-4 and J is TRBJ2-2; 9 positions match TRBD2. The CDR3: CASSPLAGNTGELFF. The DNA of the CDR3 is TGTGCCAGCAGTCCACTAGCGGGGAACACCGGGGAGCTGTTTTTT.